This T cell receptor beta chain originates from a study of T cells after yellow fever vaccination. Study-level background: With SMART-Seq v4 Ultra Low Input, the fractions containing low cell numbers were prepared. Study results and limitations: Most primary-vaccination clones reappeared after the booster (approximately 95% CD4, 88% CD8). Contamination of FACS-sorted repertoires by abundant clonotypes from the bulk population could occur.

As TCR cDNA was made by 5'RACE template switching, a universal primer site and UMIs were added. MiXCR, run by TCRdb on the 5' RACE reads, gives a single entry per CDR3 protein. The sample consists of about 340,000 distinct CDR3 sequences, around 13% of them appearing once. A few counts support this clonotype. The antigen is not known. This CDR3 contains 12 residues. Trimming stripped 2 bases from V and 10 bases from J, with 8 bases between. Germline V gene lookup returns CDR1 SGHTA and CDR2 FQGNSA. J is TRBJ1-4 and V is TRBV7-2; D remains unclear. The sample was CD4+ T cells sorted from PBMCs, taken 15 days after the yellow fever booster vaccination. The sequence came from a man between 18 and 35 years old who received the YFV17D yellow fever vaccine. CDR3 nucleotide sequence: TGTGCCAGCAGCTTACAGCGTGGAAAACTGTTTTTT. Translation: CASSLQRGKLFF. Complete variable domain (other parts from reference TRBV7-2 and TRBJ1-4): GAGVSQSPSNKVTEKGKDVELRCDPISGHTALYWYRQSLGQGLEFLIYFQGNSAPDKSGLPSDRFSAERTGGSVSTLTIQRTQQEDSAVYLCASSLQRGKLFFGSGTQLSVL.